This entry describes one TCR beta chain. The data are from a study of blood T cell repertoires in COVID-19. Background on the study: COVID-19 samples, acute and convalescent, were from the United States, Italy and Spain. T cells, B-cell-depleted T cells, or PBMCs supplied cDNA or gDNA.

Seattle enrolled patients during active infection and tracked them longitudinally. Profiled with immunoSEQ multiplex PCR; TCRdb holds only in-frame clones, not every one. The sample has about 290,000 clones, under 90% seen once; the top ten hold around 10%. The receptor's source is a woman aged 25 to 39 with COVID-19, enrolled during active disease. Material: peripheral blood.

The CDR3 DNA reads TGTGCCAGCAGGGCCCTCAATCAGCCCCAGCATTTT. It yields the protein CASRALNQPQHF. This chain joins TRBV12-3 or TRBV12-4 and TRBJ1-5; D not certain. Trimming pared 6 bases from V and 3 bases from J, leaving 6 bases between. CDR3 length: 12 residues.